These 18 T cell receptor beta chains came from one sample sequenced in a study of technical replicates of blood from four donors. Measured with immunoSEQ multiplex PCR; TCRdb has only the in-frame clones, and not every one. The data show 64,000 or so clones, roughly 97% seen once. Material for sequencing was T cells isolated from PBMCs. The source of these receptors is a human donor in good health.

This clone was recorded once. The rearrangement joins TRBV28 to TRBJ2-7; D is ambiguous. There are 17 residues in the CDR3. Trimming took off 1 base at V and 4 bases at J, with 20 bases between the two ends. In germline, CDR1 is MDHEN, CDR2 SYDVKM. CDR3 protein: CASSLFGSPQLSYEQYF. In DNA form, the CDR3 reads TGTGCCAGCAGTTTATTTGGTAGCCCACAACTCTCGTACGAGCAGTACTTC. The full variable domain, in which reference TRBV28 and TRBJ2-7 provide the parts outside the CDR3, is DVKVTQSSRYLVKRTGEKVFLECVQDMDHENMFWYRQDPGLGLRLIYFSYDVKMKEKGDIPEGYSVSREKKERFSLILESASTNQTSMYLCASSLFGSPQLSYEQYFGPGTRLTVT.

CDR3 sequence (DNA): TGTGCCATCAGTGAGTCGCGGGGGAGCGGTGAAAAACTGTTTTTT. It translates to CAISESRGSGEKLFF. J is TRBJ1-4 and V is TRBV10-3; tentatively, D is TRBD1 (5 bases). The CDR3 contains 15 residues. The V end lost 0 bases, the J end lost 7 bases, and 12 bases lay between the germline ends. Germline CDR1 reads ENHRY; CDR2 reads SYGVKD.

This clone is a singleton in its sample. V usage is TRBV7-9 and J usage is TRBJ2-2, with D unresolved. The V end was cut by 8 bases, the J end by 0 bases, with 16 bases between. The germline V gene has CDR1 SEHNR and CDR2 FQNEAQ (reference sequence). This CDR3 comprises 16 residues. CDR3 coding DNA: TGTGCCAGCGCCCTCAAATACAGTCCGAACACCGGGGAGCTGTTTTTT. Residues: CASALKYSPNTGELFF. Variable domain in full (rest from reference TRBV7-9 and TRBJ2-2): DTGVSQNPRHKITKRGQNVTFRCDPISEHNRLYWYRQTLGQGPEFLTYFQNEAQLEKSRLLSDRFSAERPKGSFSTLEIQRTEQGDSAMYLCASALKYSPNTGELFFGEGSRLTVL.

The rearrangement uses TRBV11-3 and TRBJ1-1; no clear D gene. CDR3 size: 17 residues. The V end lost 5 bases, the J end lost 4 bases, and 23 bases lay between the germline ends. The germline gives CDR1 SGHNT, CDR2 YENEEA. For the CDR3, the DNA is TGTGCCAGCAGCAATTTCGACGACTGGCGGGCGATCACTGAAGCTTTCTTT. Protein sequence: CASSNFDDWRAITEAFF.

This clone was seen just once. The rearrangement links TRBV7-3 to TRBJ2-7; TRBD1 agrees at 7 bases. The germline V gene encodes CDR1 SGHTA and CDR2 FQGTGA. The length of the CDR3 is 15 residues. V trimming: 6 bases; J trimming: 2 bases; junction bases outside the gene matches: 10. CDR3 DNA sequence: TGTGCCAGCAGAGATCCGGGACAGCAGCCCTACGAGCAGTACTTC. This gives the protein CASRDPGQQPYEQYF.

This CDR3 reads CASSPEAYRTYEQYF. The CDR3 nucleotides read TGTGCCAGCAGCCCCGAGGCCTACAGGACCTACGAGCAGTACTTC. V and J are TRBV7-9 and TRBJ2-7, with D possibly matching TRBD1 (5 bases). Trimming left V 5 bases short and J 2 bases short, with 16 bases between. Germline V gene lookup returns CDR1 SEHNR and CDR2 FQNEAQ (reference sequence). There are 15 residues in the CDR3.

This clone showed up just once. The V call is TRBV11-2, the J call TRBJ2-7, with D tentatively TRBD1 (6 bases). The CDR3 sequence is 15 residues long. The ends were cut back, 7 bases at V and 2 bases at J, with 18 bases in the middle. Per the germline V gene, CDR1 is SGHAT and CDR2 is FQNNGV. The DNA of the CDR3 is TGTGCCAGCACCAAATTGACAGGACGCACCTACGAGCAGTACTTC. This translates into CASTKLTGRTYEQYF. Full variable domain (rest looked up from reference TRBV11-2 and TRBJ2-7): EAGVAQSPRYKIIEKRQSVAFWCNPISGHATLYWYQQILGQGPKLLIQFQNNGVVDDSQLPKDRFSAERLKGVDSTLKIQPAKLEDSAVYLCASTKLTGRTYEQYFGPGTRLTVT.

CDR3: CASRGPQGANEQYF. CDR3 DNA: TGTGCCAGCCGGGGGCCGCAGGGGGCGAACGAGCAGTACTTC. The chain has TRBV2 and TRBJ2-7; 8 nucleotides match TRBD1. Trimming at V came to 8 bases and at J to 5 bases, leaving 11 bases not matched to a gene. This CDR3 is built from 14 residues. CDR1 and CDR2 (germline): SNHLY, FYNNEI.

The V and J genes are TRBV5-6 and TRBJ2-7; 10 bases agree with TRBD1. Per the germline V gene, CDR1 is SGHDT and CDR2 is YYEEEE. The ends lost 4 bases at V and 2 bases at J; junction bases unmatched: 6. The CDR3 sequence is 15 residues long. This CDR3 reads CASSLPGQGTYEQYF. The CDR3 region has the DNA TGTGCCAGCAGCCTGCCGGGACAGGGGACCTACGAGCAGTACTTC.

The count of this clone is one. V usage is TRBV5-6 and J usage is TRBJ1-2; D is perhaps TRBD1 (5 bases). Germline V lookup: CDR1 SGHDT, CDR2 YYEEEE. The CDR3 extends over 16 amino acids. The V and J ends lost 4 bases and 2 bases respectively, with 18 bases between them. The CDR3 DNA follows: TGTGCCAGCAGCCTTTGGGTAGGCGGGGGGAACTATGGCTACACCTTC. Translation gives CASSLWVGGGNYGYTF.

The genes are TRBV15 and TRBJ1-1; D might be TRBD1 (5 bases). The V gene lost 0 bases and the J gene lost 6 bases, with 11 bases spanning the gap. Germline V gives CDR1 LNHNV, CDR2 YYDKDF (reference sequence). The CDR3 length is 14 residues. CDR3 in amino acids: CATSRDWTISEAFF. The CDR3 DNA follows: TGTGCCACCAGCAGAGATTGGACAATATCTGAAGCTTTCTTT.

J is TRBJ2-1 and V is TRBV5-1, with D possibly TRBD2 on 5 matching bases. Trimming cost V 4 bases and J 0 bases, with 23 bases left between them. CDR1 is SGHRS, CDR2 YFSETQ, per germline. The CDR3 totals 19 residues. CDR3 loop: CASSDLGPGLKNSYNEQFF. The CDR3, as DNA: TGCGCCAGCAGCGACCTCGGACCAGGACTCAAAAACTCCTACAATGAGCAGTTCTTC.

The chain links TRBV6-5 to TRBJ1-2; D perhaps matches TRBD1 (5 bases). The V and J ends lost 2 bases and 6 bases respectively, with 16 bases between them. This CDR3 has 15 residues. Germline assignment: CDR1 MNHEY and CDR2 SVGAGI. CDR3 sequence: CASSYAGGAPNGYTF. CDR3 sequence (DNA): TGTGCCAGCAGTTACGCGGGGGGAGCTCCCAATGGCTACACCTTC.

The rearrangement uses TRBV7-3 and TRBJ1-2; 9 nucleotides match TRBD1. The germline V gene has CDR1 SGHTA and CDR2 FQGTGA. This CDR3 has 14 amino acids. V was clipped by 8 bases and J by 7 bases; unmatched bases: 11. CDR3 loop: CASGPSGTGLGYTF. For the CDR3, the DNA is TGTGCCAGCGGCCCATCCGGGACAGGGCTTGGCTACACCTTC.

J is TRBJ2-5 and V is TRBV7-2; 7 bases line up with TRBD1. Germline CDR1 SGHTA, CDR2 FQGNSA. The CDR3 has 19 amino acids. With 1 base clipped from V and 1 base from J, the junction kept 15 bases outside the gene matches. CDR3 coding DNA: TGTGCCAGCAGCTTAGTAGTGACAGGGTCCCTTGGGTCCCAAGAGACCCAGTACTTC. It yields the protein CASSLVVTGSLGSQETQYF.

This chain joins TRBV7-6 and TRBJ2-4; TRBD2 aligns across 7 bases. With V trimmed by 3 bases and J by 3 bases, 5 bases remained unmatched. Germline V gives CDR1 SGHVS, CDR2 FNYEAQ. The CDR3 has 15 amino acids. CDR3 loop: CASSLGGLGKNIQYF. CDR3 in DNA: TGTGCCAGCAGCTTGGGGGGGTTGGGCAAAAACATTCAGTACTTC. Full variable domain (missing parts from reference TRBV7-6 and TRBJ2-4): GAGVSQSPRYKVTKRGQDVALRCDPISGHVSLYWYRQALGQGPEFLTYFNYEAQQDKSGLPNDRFSAERPEGSISTLTIQRTEQRDSAMYRCASSLGGLGKNIQYFGAGTRLSVL.

This chain links TRBV5-1 with TRBJ2-6, with 8 bases identical to TRBD2. V lost 4 bases to trimming and J lost 0 bases; unmatched junction nucleotides: 12. The CDR3 contains 19 residues. Germline CDR1 and CDR2: SGHRS and YFSETQ. The CDR3 coding sequence is TGCGCCAGCAGCGGAGGCCGGAGGACTAGCTTCTCTGGGGCCAACGTCCTGACTTTC. Amino acids: CASSGGRRTSFSGANVLTF.

This sequence joins TRBV27 and TRBJ2-7; D possibly corresponds to TRBD1 (5 bases). The CDR3 covers 14 residues. Looked up from germline, CDR1 is MNHEY and CDR2 is SMNVEV (reference sequence). Trimming left V 4 bases short and J 3 bases short, with 13 bases between. Here the CDR3 DNA reads TGTGCCAGCAGTTCTGGGGCCGAATTCTACGAGCAGTACTTC. This gives the protein CASSSGAEFYEQYF.